This T cell receptor (beta chain) was found in a study of control samples from healthy donors and cancer patients. The germline gives CDR1 MNHEY, CDR2 SVGAGI. The CDR3 runs to 14 residues. The germline V and J ends were trimmed by 7 bases and 1 base, with 10 bases remaining between them. Some clones are missing from TCRdb's copy, which holds only in-frame ones; the method was immunoSEQ multiplex PCR. The top ten clones hold about 4% of a sample with about 170,000 clones, just under 95% of them seen once. The sequencing input was blood. This receptor was obtained from an older woman in good health. The chain is built from TRBV6-5 and TRBJ2-2; D is unclear. The CDR3 sequence: CASTYQGNTGELFF. CDR3 nucleotides: TGTGCCAGCACCTACCAAGGGAACACCGGGGAGCTGTTTTTT.